This T cell receptor (beta chain) emerged from a study of early T cells in non-severe SARS-CoV-2 infection. The wider study: Unsorted whole blood bulk RNA was sequenced, with unpaired chains.

Notes on the study in general: The study's VDJdb matching favored anti-spike CD8 responses and missed private and CD4 specificities.

This clonotype was observed at least ten times. Its antigen is currently unknown. The junction departs from germline at one end; a sequencing error may be responsible. Individual cDNA molecules carried attached unique molecular identifiers. From the 5' RACE reads, TCRdb called clonotypes with MiXCR, one entry per CDR3 protein. Of under 35,000 distinct CDR3 sequences detected, around 7% appear once; the ten largest clones hold approximately 4.1%. Germline CDR1 is KGHSH and CDR2 is LQKENI. This CDR3 region has 13 residues. This clonotype was sampled from an adult who was a healthcare worker with PCR-confirmed SARS-CoV-2 infection or an uninfected control (not recorded which). Sequencing was performed on whole blood. The chain combines TRBV18 with TRBJ2-7, with 7 bases lining up with TRBD1. The CDR3 region has the DNA TGTGCCAGTTCACCGGGACAGTCCTACGAGCAGTACTTC. Translated: CASSPGQSYEQYF. Supplemented by reference TRBV18 and TRBJ2-7, the full variable domain reads NAGVMQNPRHLVRRRGQEARLRCSPMKGHSHVYWYRQLPEEGLKFMVYLQKENIIDESGMPKERFSAEFPKEGPSILRIQQVVRGDSAAYFCASSPGQSYEQYFGPGTRLTVT.